This T cell receptor beta chain was obtained from a study of T cell changes during pregnancy in multiple sclerosis. Profiling relied on immunoSEQ multiplex PCR, and the TCRdb table lists in-frame clones only, not all of them. Among around 110,000 clones listed, approximately 90% were seen once. Germline values: CDR1 SGHRS, CDR2 YFSETQ. The ends were cut back, 0 bases at V and 8 bases at J, with 11 bases in the middle. The CDR3 consists of 13 residues. The input for sequencing was peripheral blood, taken in the third trimester of pregnancy. This TCR came from a female donor with multiple sclerosis, enrolled in a pregnancy study. This rearrangement joins TRBV5-1 to TRBJ1-2, with a possible D match to TRBD1 (5 bases). CDR3 coding DNA: TGCGCCAGCAGCTTGGCCGAAGGGGTCGGCTACACCTTC. Translating gives CASSLAEGVGYTF.